This T cell receptor (delta chain) comes out of a study of gammadelta T cells in human blood. Study-wide results and limits: Microbial exposure appeared to drive polyclonal γδ T cell expansion after birth.

The CDR3 is 21 residues long. Germline V gene data show CDR1 as TSWWSYY and CDR2 as QGS. Trimming at V came to 2 bases and at J to 4 bases, leaving 19 bases not matched to a gene. This clone counts as large. Its antigen remains unknown. TCRdb re-identified clones in the RT-PCR reads via CATT. The sample has under 1,200 delta-chain clones, under 25% seen once. V gene TRDV1 combines with J gene TRDJ1; TRDD3 aligns across 13 bases. This TCR came from a human donor. The sample was non-Vgamma9Vdelta2 gamma-delta T cells from infant blood. The CDR3 DNA is TGTGCTCTTGGGGAATGGGTGGGATTATACTGGGGGATACGCGAGTTCGATAAACTCATCTTT. It specifies CALGEWVGLYWGIREFDKLIF.